The 5 T cell receptor beta chains below were found in one sample sequenced in a study of OX40 agonist ivuxolimab in advanced cancers. Sequencing was performed with immunoSEQ multiplex PCR; in TCRdb, only in-frame clones are kept and a portion is missing. Of 60,000 or so clones listed, 94% were seen once; the top ten hold roughly a fifth. The sequencing used CD4+ or CD8+ T cells sorted from blood, collected in a trial of the OX40 agonist ivuxolimab. These receptors were taken from an adult with an advanced solid tumor such as melanoma, head and neck, liver or kidney cancer.

The chain employs TRBV9 and TRBJ2-6, with unresolved D. V lost 4 bases and J lost 4, with 24 bases in between. CDR1 SGDLS and CDR2 YYNGEE come from the germline V gene. This CDR3 is 19 amino acids long. The CDR3 reads CASSHFAGQDLKGANVLTF. Written as DNA, the CDR3 is TGTGCCAGCAGCCATTTTGCCGGGCAGGACCTGAAGGGGGCCAACGTCCTGACTTTC.

This clone came up once. The CDR3 here is CASSPTPAGTYEQYF. The CDR3 nucleotides are TGTGCCAGCAGCCCCACCCCGGCGGGGACCTACGAGCAGTACTTC. V is TRBV9 and J is TRBJ2-7; maybe TRBD2 (6 bases). V shed 4 bases and J shed 2 bases, with 16 bases lying between them. The CDR3 consists of 15 residues. Germline CDR1 and CDR2: SGDLS and YYNGEE. Based on the CDR3 plus reference TRBV9 and TRBJ2-7, the full variable domain is DSGVTQTPKHLITATGQRVTLRCSPRSGDLSVYWYQQSLDQGLQFLIQYYNGEERAKGNILERFSAQQFPDLHSELNLSSLELGDSALYFCASSPTPAGTYEQYFGPGTRLTVT.

This chain joins TRBV27 and TRBJ2-7, with 8 positions matching TRBD1. This CDR3 spans 15 amino acids. Germline V gene data show CDR1 as MNHEY and CDR2 as SMNVEV (reference sequence). V shed 6 bases, J shed 2 bases, and the junction held 9 bases outside the gene matches. In DNA form, the CDR3 reads TGTGCCAGCAGCCCACACCCGACAGGGGCCTACGAGCAGTACTTC. Translating gives CASSPHPTGAYEQYF.

As regards this clone: Other DNA sequences in this sample translate to the same CDR3. This chain joins TRBV9 and TRBJ1-2; no clear D gene. Trimming took 0 bases from V and 4 from J, leaving 10 bases between them. The length of the CDR3 is 14 residues. CDR1 and CDR2 (germline): SGDLS, YYNGEE. CDR3 coding DNA: TGTGCCAGCAGCGTAGGACGGGGAGGCTATGGCTACACCTTC. Its protein product is CASSVGRGGYGYTF.

The gene calls are TRBV19 and TRBJ2-7; no firm D call. The CDR3 has 15 amino acids. With 6 bases removed from V and 1 base from J, the gap between germline ends came to 16 bases. CDR1 is LNHDA and CDR2 is SQIVND in the germline V gene (reference sequence). In DNA form, the CDR3 reads TGTGCCAGTAGAACCCGACTGGACGGATCCTACGAGCAGTACTTC. It specifies CASRTRLDGSYEQYF.